The rows below give T cell receptor beta chains drawn from one sample of a study of T cells after yellow fever vaccination. In TCRdb, the 5' RACE reads were re-called with MiXCR into one record per CDR3 protein. The table shows over 150,000 distinct CDR3 sequences, with about 6.2% occurring only once. Source: CD4+ T cells sorted from PBMCs, taken on the day of the first yellow fever vaccination. The receptors originated from a man aged 18 to 29 who received the YFV17D yellow fever vaccine. Both conserved end residues are part of each CDR3.

v_call cdr3_aa
TRBV7-2 CASSLLGQGREPQHF
TRBV2 CASVVGSLNTEAFF
TRBV12-3/TRBV12-4 CASRDREGRGYTF
TRBV21-1 CATKSGQIRNSGNTIYF
TRBV4-1 CASSQGGNQPQHF
TRBV29-1 CSVGQARELFF
TRBV6-2/TRBV6-3 CASSSLLTSWDTGELFF
TRBV20-1 CSAPVGLAGRNEQFF
TRBV6-1 CASSEQGRTEAFF
TRBV7-9 CASSVTGELFF
TRBV11-2 CASSLVVTSGGPTGELFF
TRBV5-1 CASSLWADTQETQYF
TRBV5-1 CASSFDRGSSPLHF
TRBV7-3 CASSLHSGLAGTGEQFF
TRBV15 CATSRDRADSNQPQHF
TRBV29-1 CSVLIETQYF
TRBV12-3/TRBV12-4 CASSWEVNTQYF
TRBV7-2 CASSLYGPTDTQYF
TRBV5-1 CASRQTIKETQYF